What follows are 13 T cell receptor beta chains derived from one specimen sequenced in a study of cytomegalovirus exposure and HLA in healthy donors. PCR was performed using 60 Vbeta and 13 Jbeta primers. Sequenced by immunoSEQ multiplex PCR; TCRdb stores in-frame clones only, minus some. The sample lists 100,000 to 150,000 clones, approximately 82% occurring once. Source material: PBMCs. These receptor sequences come from a boy between 2 and 10 years old in good health and CMV-seronegative.

The chain recombines TRBV5-1 with TRBJ1-1, with 8 bases that match TRBD1. The ends lost 0 bases at V and 4 bases at J; junction bases unmatched: 8. Germline loops: CDR1 SGHRS, CDR2 YFSETQ. This CDR3 has 16 amino acids. The CDR3 is CASSLDRGSISTEAFF. CDR3 bases: TGCGCCAGCAGCTTGGACAGGGGGTCAATAAGCACTGAAGCTTTCTTT.

V usage is TRBV10-3 and J usage is TRBJ1-6; TRBD1 matches at 8 bases. Germline CDR1 and CDR2: ENHRY and SYGVKD. The ends lost 3 bases at V and 10 bases at J; junction bases unmatched: 8. The CDR3 is 15 residues long. Written as DNA, the CDR3 is TGTGCCATCAGTGACACCGGACAGGGAATCTCACCCCTCCACTTT. Protein sequence: CAISDTGQGISPLHF.

The count of this clone is one. The chain uses TRBV6-5 and TRBJ2-5, with D uncertain. The CDR3 is 13 residues long. V shed 7 bases and J shed 1 base, with 10 bases lying between them. Germline loops: CDR1 MNHEY, CDR2 SVGAGI. CDR3 sequence (DNA): TGTGCCAGCACCGCTATTGCCCAAGAGACCCAGTACTTC. The encoded protein is CASTAIAQETQYF.

This clone has a handful of counts. V gene TRBV4-2 combines with J gene TRBJ2-1; 9 bases align to TRBD2. This CDR3 region has 15 residues. Germline V gene data show CDR1 as LGHNA and CDR2 as YNFKEQ. Germline trimming cut 1 base from V and 8 bases from J; bases unmatched to any gene: 6. CDR3 protein: CASSQGGGGADEQFF. DNA of the CDR3: TGTGCCAGCAGCCAAGGGGGCGGGGGGGCAGATGAGCAGTTCTTC.

This clone was seen more than once but under ten times. The chain combines TRBV5-8 with TRBJ1-5; 8 nucleotides align to TRBD1. V gave up 2 bases and J gave up 1 base; unmatched junction bases: 2. This CDR3 is built from 15 residues. From germline, CDR1 is SGHTS and CDR2 YDEGEE. CDR3 in DNA: TGTGCCAGCAGCTTTAGGACAGGGAGCAATCAGCCCCAGCATTTT. It is translated as CASSFRTGSNQPQHF. Full variable domain (missing parts from reference TRBV5-8 and TRBJ1-5): EAGVTQSPTHLIKTRGQQATLRCSPISGHTSVYWYQQALGLGLQFLLWYDEGEERNRGNFPPRFSGRQFPNYSSELNVNALELEDSALYLCASSFRTGSNQPQHFGDGTRLSIL.

The chain has TRBV30 and TRBJ2-2; TRBD1 is a possible D gene (6 bases). Germline V CDR1 and CDR2: GTSNPN, SVGIG (reference sequence). Trimming shortened V by 7 bases and J by 2 bases, and 17 bases separated the two germline ends. CDR3 length equals 15 residues. The CDR3 loop reads CALRSRTVNTGELFF. In DNA form, the CDR3 reads TGTGCCTTACGGTCAAGGACAGTTAACACCGGGGAGCTGTTTTTT.

DNA for the CDR3: TGTGCCAGCAGCTTAATAGGGGGCCGTGGCTACACCTTC. It yields the protein CASSLIGGRGYTF. The rearrangement joins TRBV7-3 to TRBJ1-2; 7 bases are a match to TRBD1. The CDR3 loop spans 13 amino acids. The trim removed 1 base at V and 7 bases at J, leaving 3 bases unmatched. The V gene's germline CDR1 is SGHTA and CDR2 FQGTGA.

The chain employs TRBV15 and TRBJ2-5; 9 bases agree with TRBD2. V dropped 5 bases and J dropped 2; count of bases not matched to a gene: 6. The CDR3 runs to 15 residues. CDR1 and CDR2 (germline): LNHNV, YYDKDF (reference sequence). The CDR3 reads CATSPGAGGQETQYF. CDR3 sequence (DNA): TGTGCCACCAGCCCCGGGGCGGGAGGGCAAGAGACCCAGTACTTC. The whole variable domain, remainder taken from reference TRBV15 and TRBJ2-5, is DAMVIQNPRYQVTQFGKPVTLSCSQTLNHNVMYWYQQKSSQAPKLLFHYYDKDFNNEADTPDNFQSRRPNTSFCFLDIRSPGLGDTAMYLCATSPGAGGQETQYFGPGTRLLVL.

This chain uses TRBV14 with TRBJ2-2, with 8 nucleotides matching TRBD2. V lost 5 bases to trimming and J lost 7 bases; unmatched junction nucleotides: 9. The CDR3 contains 15 residues. Germline assignment: CDR1 SGHDN and CDR2 FVKESK. This CDR3 reads CASSFRTSPNGELFF. Written as DNA, the CDR3 is TGTGCCAGCAGCTTTCGGACTAGCCCTAACGGGGAGCTGTTTTTT.

The gene calls are TRBV19 and TRBJ2-5; weak D call: TRBD1 (7 bases). Matching the DNA end better, TRBJ2-7 makes the J call doubtful. Germline V CDR1 and CDR2: LNHDA, SQIVND (reference sequence). This CDR3 is built from 15 residues. The CDR3 DNA sequence: TGTGCCAGTACCAGGGGGGCCAGGCAAGCCTACGAGCAGTACTTC. It translates to CASTRGARQAYEQYF.

The chain employs TRBV5-6 and TRBJ1-5; tentative D call: TRBD1 (6 bases). The CDR3 totals 14 residues. Trimming removed 0 bases at V and 9 bases at J, with 13 bases between. Germline CDR1 and CDR2: SGHDT and YYEEEE. CDR3 coding DNA: TGTGCCAGCAGCTTGGGGCCAACGGACAGGCCCCAGCATTTT. This sequence encodes CASSLGPTDRPQHF.

The chain has TRBV7-2 and TRBJ2-1, with 7 bases aligning to TRBD2. The V and J ends lost 1 base and 2 bases, in that order; junction bases with no gene match: 5. Germline lookup yields CDR1 SGHTA and CDR2 FQGNSA. The CDR3 is 16 residues long. The CDR3 bases are TGTGCCAGCAGCTTAGGGCGGCTAGCGGCCTACAATGAGCAGTTCTTC. This sequence encodes CASSLGRLAAYNEQFF.

The chain carries TRBV30 and TRBJ1-2, with D unresolved. CDR1 and CDR2 (germline): GTSNPN, SVGIG (reference sequence). V lost 0 bases and J 8 bases, leaving 28 bases between the germline ends. The CDR3 has 18 amino acids. This CDR3 is CAWSVIRQTSKAREGYTF. CDR3 nucleotides: TGTGCCTGGAGTGTAATTAGACAAACGTCAAAGGCCCGTGAAGGCTACACCTTC.